The rows below give T cell receptor beta chains drawn from one sample of a study of blood T cell repertoires in COVID-19. Profiling relied on immunoSEQ multiplex PCR, and the TCRdb table lists in-frame clones only, not all of them. The repertoire holds tens of thousands of clones, with around nine tenths as singletons. Sequenced sample: peripheral blood. The origin of the receptors is a woman in her fifties or sixties with acute or convalescent COVID-19. Each CDR3 is given with its conserved first and last residue. A D gene is named only where the DNA matches it firmly. Size tells how often a clone was seen (once, few, many) or the class of an expanded clone, and some rows leave it out.

clone_size d_call j_call cdr3_length v_call cdr3_aa cdr3_nt
- TRBD1 TRBJ1-2 13 TRBV20-1 CSASETGGYGYTF TGCAGTGCTAGTGAAACAGGGGGCTATGGCTACACCTTC
once - TRBJ2-1 15 TRBV5-1 CASSPVSEDHNEQFF TGCGCCAGCAGCCCCGTCAGCGAGGATCACAATGAGCAGTTCTTC
- - TRBJ1-2 14 TRBV5-5 CASTPGGSYYGYTF TGTGCCAGCACCCCGGGGGGCAGTTACTATGGCTACACCTTC
- TRBD2 TRBJ2-2 17 TRBV4-3 CASSIKAGGRVTGELFF TGCGCCAGCAGCATAAAAGCGGGAGGGCGGGTCACCGGGGAGCTGTTTTTT
- TRBD2 TRBJ2-2 15 TRBV6-5 CASRLTPGGTGELFF TGTGCCAGCCGACTTACCCCGGGAGGGACCGGGGAGCTGTTTTTT
- - TRBJ1-4 14 TRBV7-2 CASSLGWLNEKLFF TGTGCCAGCAGCTTAGGGTGGCTTAATGAAAAACTGTTTTTT
- - TRBJ1-2 15 TRBV7-2 CASSLLLLAGYGYTF TGTGCCAGCAGCTTATTGCTGTTGGCAGGATATGGCTACACCTTC
- - TRBJ1-1 13 TRBV14 CASSQHRATEAFF TGTGCCAGCAGCCAGCACAGGGCCACTGAAGCTTTCTTT
- - TRBJ1-5 12 TRBV6-6 CASNLSNQPQHF TGTGCCAGCAATCTTAGCAATCAGCCCCAGCATTTT
- - TRBJ2-5 14 TRBV2 CASKMEGQKKTQYF TGTGCCAGCAAAATGGAGGGCCAAAAGAAGACCCAGTACTTC
- - TRBJ1-1 12 TRBV2 CASTLGGPEAFF TGTGCCAGCACGCTAGGGGGACCTGAAGCTTTCTTT
- - TRBJ2-6 17 TRBV29-1 CSVAPNTPFSGANVLTF TGCAGCGTTGCCCCAAACACACCGTTCTCTGGGGCCAACGTCCTGACTTTC
- - TRBJ1-4 15 TRBV2 CASRPRPLTNEKLFF TGTGCCAGCAGGCCCAGGCCTCTCACTAATGAAAAACTGTTTTTT
- - TRBJ2-2 14 TRBV28 CASSPGTQTGELFF TGTGCCAGCAGTCCCGGGACACAGACCGGGGAGCTGTTTTTT
- - TRBJ1-5 13 TRBV18 CASSPGADQPQHF TGTGCCAGCTCACCAGGGGCGGATCAGCCCCAGCATTTT
- - TRBJ1-2 17 TRBV2 CASSEWGRGSANYGYTF TGTGCCAGCAGTGAGTGGGGCAGGGGATCGGCTAACTATGGCTACACCTTC
- TRBD2 TRBJ2-1 16 TRBV28 CASSLAGTTTYNEQFF TGTGCCAGCAGTTTGGCCGGGACTACCACCTACAATGAGCAGTTCTTC
- - TRBJ2-5 16 TRBV5-1 CASSVLDTSYQETQYF TGCGCCAGCAGCGTCCTCGACACGTCGTACCAAGAGACCCAGTACTTC
- - TRBJ1-6 17 TRBV7-8 CASSFPLTWETHSPLHF TGTGCCAGCAGCTTTCCACTAACGTGGGAGACCCATTCACCCCTCCACTTT
once TRBD1 TRBJ1-2 15 TRBV4-1 CASSRTTGGDYGYTF TGCGCCAGCAGCCGCACGACAGGGGGCGACTATGGCTACACCTTC
- - TRBJ1-2 15 TRBV18 CASSPRQELGYGYTF TGTGCCAGCTCACCCAGACAGGAGCTCGGGTATGGCTACACCTTC
- TRBD1 TRBJ1-6 14 TRBV2 CASRDRDVRSPLHF TGTGCCAGCAGGGACAGGGACGTAAGGTCACCCCTCCACTTT
once - TRBJ2-2 20 TRBV10-3 CAISSAAGQFLSGNTGELFF TGTGCCATCAGTTCCGCGGCGGGACAGTTTCTTTCGGGGAACACCGGGGAGCTGTTTTTT
- TRBD2 TRBJ2-1 14 TRBV30 CAWGLAGWPHEQFF TGTGCCTGGGGACTAGCGGGATGGCCCCATGAGCAGTTCTTC
- - TRBJ1-3 14 TRBV9 CASSAGLGRNTIYF TGTGCCAGCAGCGCAGGGTTAGGTCGAAACACCATATATTTT
- TRBD2 TRBJ2-1 15 TRBV9 CASSVGSGGYNEQFF TGTGCCAGCAGCGTAGGCAGCGGGGGGTACAATGAGCAGTTCTTC
- - TRBJ2-1 13 TRBV6-4 CATPRDLSNEQFF TGTGCCACCCCACGGGACTTATCCAATGAGCAGTTCTTC
- - TRBJ1-4 14 TRBV5-1 CASSQGGGREKLFF TGCGCCAGCAGCCAAGGGGGGGGCCGGGAAAAACTGTTTTTT
- - TRBJ1-4 18 TRBV7-8 CASSLEGRGSKTNEKLFF TGTGCCAGCAGCTTAGAGGGCAGGGGATCAAAAACTAATGAAAAACTGTTTTTT
once TRBD1 TRBJ1-4 14 TRBV6-1 CASSEVTGAGKLFF TGTGCCAGCAGTGAAGTGACAGGGGCGGGAAAACTGTTTTTT
- - TRBJ1-5 14 TRBV28 CASRQGGSNQPQHF TGTGCCAGCAGACAAGGAGGTAGCAATCAGCCCCAGCATTTT
- TRBD2 TRBJ2-1 15 TRBV7-2 CASSLAELTSGSQFF TGTGCCAGCAGCTTAGCGGAACTGACTAGCGGGAGTCAGTTCTTC
- - TRBJ2-1 15 TRBV4-1 CASSFREQLMNEQFF TGCGCCAGCAGCTTTCGGGAGCAATTGATGAATGAGCAGTTCTTC
- - TRBJ1-4 13 TRBV6-5 CASRTRGLEKLFF TGTGCCAGCAGAACCCGAGGGCTTGAAAAACTGTTTTTT
- TRBD2 TRBJ2-1 18 TRBV11-2 CASSLAARGGNFHNEQFF TGTGCCAGCAGCTTAGCAGCGAGGGGAGGGAATTTCCACAATGAGCAGTTCTTC
- - TRBJ1-2 12 TRBV29-1 CSAQEPNYGYTF TGCAGCGCACAGGAACCTAACTATGGCTACACCTTC
- - TRBJ2-3 16 TRBV28 CASSPLRGSSTDTQYF TGTGCCAGCAGTCCCCTTCGCGGCTCTAGCACAGATACGCAGTATTTT
- TRBD1 TRBJ2-5 13 TRBV24-1 CATSLGGGETQYF TGTGCCACTTCATTAGGGGGCGGAGAGACCCAGTACTTC
once - TRBJ1-5 13 TRBV7-3 CASSSGPGQPQHF TGTGCCAGCAGCTCAGGCCCGGGGCAGCCCCAGCATTTT
- - TRBJ2-3 13 TRBV6-5 CASSYKLTDTQYF TGTGCCAGCAGTTACAAACTCACAGATACGCAGTATTTT
- TRBD1 TRBJ1-6 16 TRBV6-6 CANSPGQGLGVSPLHF TGTGCCAACAGTCCGGGACAGGGTCTGGGTGTGTCACCCCTCCACTTT
- - TRBJ1-1 13 TRBV15 CATSTATGHTVFF TGTGCCACCAGCACGGCCACTGGACACACCGTTTTCTTT
- TRBD2 TRBJ2-1 15 TRBV6-5 CASESGAPSYNEQFF TGTGCCAGCGAGAGCGGGGCTCCGTCCTACAATGAGCAGTTCTTC
once - TRBJ1-1 15 TRBV25-1 CASYGAGGQNTEAFF TGTGCCAGCTACGGGGCTGGGGGACAAAACACTGAAGCTTTCTTT
- - TRBJ1-6 12 TRBV28 CASSSGNSPLHF TGTGCCAGCAGTTCAGGGAATTCACCCCTCCATTTT
- - TRBJ1-5 13 TRBV18 CASSYDLSPAQHF TGTGCCAGCTCGTACGACTTGTCCCCAGCCCAGCATTTT
- - TRBJ1-3 16 TRBV12-2 CASRPTEPHSGNTIYF TGTGCAAGTCGCCCAACAGAGCCCCACTCTGGAAACACCATATATTTT
once TRBD2 TRBJ2-5 15 TRBV5-1 CASSRSGGVAETQYF TGCGCCAGCAGCCGTAGCGGGGGGGTCGCCGAGACCCAGTACTTC
once TRBD1 TRBJ1-4 14 TRBV5-5 CASSLSTGGEKLFF TGTGCCAGCAGCTTGTCGACAGGGGGGGAAAAACTGTTTTTT
- - TRBJ1-2 15 TRBV7-9 CASSRGQGPEYGYTF TGTGCCAGCAGCCGTGGGCAGGGGCCGGAGTATGGCTACACCTTC
- - TRBJ2-3 15 TRBV2 CASSDGLGGTDTQYF TGTGCCAGCAGTGATGGTCTTGGGGGGACAGATACGCAGTATTTT
- - TRBJ2-3 15 TRBV5-4 CASSLLSGSTDTQYF TGTGCCAGCAGCTTACTTAGCGGAAGCACAGATACGCAGTATTTT